One sample yielded the 18 T cell receptor beta chains listed below, sequenced in a study of regulatory T cells in long-lasting Graves disease. For TCR beta, libraries came from iRepertoire HTBI primers and Arm-PCR of CDR3 regions. TCRdb itself ran the multiplex PCR reads through MiXCR, one entry per CDR3 protein. The sample contains a few hundred thousand distinct CDR3 sequences, 20% to 25% of which appear only once. The time point denotes: persistent/refractory GD, antithyroid drugs over 5 years with positive TRAb. With RNA extracted from PBMCs as input, the TCR library was made. The sequenced sample was peripheral blood mononuclear cells (PBMCs), obtained when the disease was refractory, from a patient treated with antithyroid drugs. All receptors come from a female donor with Graves disease.

This clonotype was counted between two and nine times. The rearrangement links TRBV20-1 to TRBJ2-1; D may correspond to TRBD1 or TRBD2 (5 bases each). The germline CDR1 and CDR2 sequences are DFQATT and SNEGSKA (reference sequence). V lost 5 bases and J lost 5, with 16 bases in between. CDR3 length: 14 residues. CDR3 sequence reads: CSARPLGADNEQFF. CDR3 DNA sequence: TGCAGTGCTCGACCTCTCGGGGCTGACAATGAGCAGTTCTTC.

This clonotype came up a few times. The chain uses TRBV25-1 and TRBJ1-2, with D tentatively TRBD1 (5 bases). Between the trimmed V and J ends, which lost 3 bases and 4 bases, there was a span of 12 bases. The CDR3 sequence is 14 residues long. The V gene's germline CDR1 is MGHDK and CDR2 SYGVNS. CDR3 DNA sequence: TGTGCCAGCAGTGACCCAGGGACGGCCTATGGCTACACCTTC. This translates into CASSDPGTAYGYTF.

This chain links TRBV20-1 with TRBJ2-7; D not resolved. Germline CDR1 reads DFQATT; CDR2 reads SNEGSKA (reference sequence). The germline V and J ends were trimmed by 0 bases and 3 bases, with 12 bases remaining between them. CDR3 size: 14 residues. The CDR3: CSARERRYYYEQYF. CDR3 coding DNA: TGCAGTGCTAGAGAACGACGATACTACTACGAGCAGTACTTC.

The chain carries TRBV11-2 and TRBJ2-7; D gene unclear. V lost 5 bases and J lost 7, with 9 bases in between. CDR1 and CDR2 from the germline V gene are SGHAT and FQNNGV. The CDR3 has 11 residues. CDR3 region: CASSTVREQYF. The CDR3 coding sequence is TGTGCCAGCAGCACAGTTAGAGAGCAGTACTTC.

This clonotype was detected a few times. The rearrangement joins TRBV27 to TRBJ1-2; 8 nucleotides match TRBD1. The CDR3 covers 17 residues. The ends lost 0 bases at V and 3 bases at J; junction bases unmatched: 9. CDR1 is MNHEY and CDR2 is SMNVEV in the germline V gene (reference sequence). DNA for the CDR3: TGTGCCAGCAGTTTATCGGGGACAGGTCGCCGCTACTATGGCTACACCTTC. Translation: CASSLSGTGRRYYGYTF.

This clonotype was counted many times. V and J are TRBV19 and TRBJ1-1; no reliable D call. Germline V gene sequence: CDR1 LNHDA, CDR2 SQIVND (reference sequence). This CDR3 has 12 residues. Trimming removed 9 bases at V and 2 bases at J, with 10 bases between. CDR3 in DNA: TGTGCCAGCCGCGAAGGAAACACTGAAGCTTTCTTT. Its translation: CASREGNTEAFF.

This clonotype was recorded many times. The chain links TRBV12-3 or TRBV12-4 to TRBJ1-6, with 7 bases aligning to TRBD1. The trim removed 4 bases at V and 7 bases at J, leaving 1 base unmatched. The CDR3 runs 13 residues. The CDR3 region is CASSSGQNSPLHF. CDR3 in DNA: TGTGCCAGCAGTTCGGGACAGAATTCACCCCTCCACTTT.

The chain has TRBV6-1 and TRBJ2-7; a weak D match, TRBD2 (5 bases). The CDR3 has 13 amino acids. Trimming pared 10 bases from V and 1 base from J, leaving 14 bases between. Germline V gene lookup returns CDR1 MNHNS and CDR2 SASEGT. As DNA, the CDR3 is TGTGCCACGAGCGGCGGCCTGTCCTACGAGCAGTACTTC. Translated: CATSGGLSYEQYF.

This clonotype was counted only a few times. The rearrangement links TRBV11-2 to TRBJ2-3, with D tentatively TRBD1 or TRBD2 (5 bases each). CDR1 and CDR2 (germline): SGHAT, FQNNGV. Trimming took 3 bases from V and 0 from J, leaving 28 bases between them. CDR3 length equals 21 residues. The CDR3 sequence is CASSLGDVWWERHTSTDTQYF. The CDR3 nucleotides read TGTGCCAGCAGCTTGGGGGACGTATGGTGGGAAAGGCACACTAGCACAGATACGCAGTATTTT.

The V gene is TRBV2, the J gene TRBJ2-5; D gene ambiguous. V shed 10 bases and J shed 1 base, with 16 bases lying between them. The CDR3 is 14 amino acids. Germline CDR1 reads SNHLY; CDR2 reads FYNNEI. As DNA, the CDR3 is TGTGCCACCCGGGCTGGGCGGTTCCAAGAGACCCAGTACTTC. Translating it yields CATRAGRFQETQYF.

About this clonotype: One base away lies a much larger clone, so this may be a sequencing read error. The chain has TRBV12-3 or TRBV12-4 and TRBJ1-1; D is unclear. This CDR3 has 16 amino acids. V gave up 3 bases and J gave up 5 bases, with 19 bases separating them. The CDR3 here is CASSFRRSASSTEAFF. The CDR3 nucleotides read TGTGCCAGCAGTTTTCGGAGAAGCGCGAGCAGTACTGAAGCTTTCTTT.

The chain links TRBV29-1 to TRBJ1-1; perhaps TRBD1 as D (5 bases). The V gene's germline CDR1 is SQVTM and CDR2 ANQGSEA. The CDR3 loop spans 13 amino acids. The V end was cut by 6 bases, the J end by 5 bases, with 16 bases between. In DNA, the CDR3 is TGCAGCGTGCCGGACGGGACTTGGACTGAAGCTTTCTTT. It is translated as CSVPDGTWTEAFF.

This clonotype was picked up many times. The rearrangement joins TRBV2 to TRBJ2-7; 7 nucleotides line up with TRBD1. Germline values: CDR1 SNHLY, CDR2 FYNNEI. The V gene end was trimmed by 6 bases and the J gene end by 1 base; junction bases not matched to a gene: 9. The length of the CDR3 is 15 residues. CDR3 coding DNA: TGTGCCAGCAGGTCCGTGACAGGGAAATCCTACGAGCAGTACTTC. Translation: CASRSVTGKSYEQYF. The complete variable domain, with remaining parts taken from reference TRBV2 and TRBJ2-7, reads EPEVTQTPSHQVTQMGQEVILRCVPISNHLYFYWYRQILGQKVEFLVSFYNNEISEKSEIFDDQFSVERPDGSNFTLKIRSTKLEDSAMYFCASRSVTGKSYEQYFGPGTRLTVT.

To note about this clonotype: A much more abundant neighbour one base away suggests this may be a read error. The chain recombines TRBV6-5 with TRBJ2-6; D not resolved. The germline V gene has CDR1 MNHEY and CDR2 SVGAGI. The CDR3 runs 15 residues. CDR3 coding DNA: TGTGTCAGCACAGCAGGCGACTCTGGGGCCAACGTCCTGACTTTC. Translating gives CVSTAGDSGANVLTF.

The gene calls are TRBV28 and TRBJ1-5, with TRBD1 as a possible D gene (5 bases). Trimming removed 0 bases from V and 0 bases from J, with 12 bases in between. In germline, CDR1 is MDHEN, CDR2 SYDVKM. This CDR3 region has 17 residues. The CDR3 region is CASSLWGRGISNQPQHF. The CDR3 DNA reads TGTGCCAGCAGTTTATGGGGACGGGGGATTAGCAATCAGCCCCAGCATTTT.

This clonotype was counted between two and nine times. At one end the junction does not follow the germline gene, possibly because of a read error. The V and J genes are TRBV19 and TRBJ2-6, with 7 bases aligning to TRBD1. The CDR3 sequence is 17 residues long. The germline V gene has CDR1 LNHDA and CDR2 SQIVND (reference sequence). CDR3 bases: TGTGCCAGTAGTCCATCATACAGGGGAGCTGGGGCCAACGTTCTGACTTTC. Protein sequence: CASSPSYRGAGANVLTF.

In its sample, this clonotype was seen a few times. This rearrangement joins TRBV4-1 to TRBJ2-7; TRBD2 aligns across 7 bases. The CDR3 has 15 residues. The V and J ends lost 0 bases and 6 bases, in that order; junction bases with no gene match: 8. In germline, CDR1 is MGHRA, CDR2 YSYEKL. The CDR3 sequence is CASSQDEGGPAEQYF. Written as DNA, the CDR3 is TGCGCCAGCAGCCAAGATGAGGGAGGGCCAGCCGAGCAGTACTTC.

Many counts were recorded for this clonotype. The genes are TRBV12-3 or TRBV12-4 and TRBJ2-7; TRBD1 is a possible D gene (5 bases). The CDR3 has 13 amino acids. Trimming took 5 bases from V and 4 from J, leaving 12 bases between them. As DNA, the CDR3 is TGTGCCAGCAGTGAGACGCAGGGTTACGAGCAGTACTTC. As protein: CASSETQGYEQYF.